This T cell receptor beta chain was retrieved from a study of cytomegalovirus exposure and HLA in healthy donors. In this sample, this clone turned up once. Its specificity is not known. The CDR3 has 14 residues. Trimming cost V 7 bases and J 7 bases, with 20 bases left between them. In germline, CDR1 is MNHNY, CDR2 SVGAGI (reference sequence). From the approximately 110-subject validation cohort, which was separate from the approximately 670-subject first cohort, the donors were drawn. This table comes from immunoSEQ multiplex PCR, and its TCRdb copy is limited to in-frame clones, with some not included. Among 70,000 or so clones listed, 94% were seen once. Study results and limitations: In a later analysis, first-cohort TCR clusters were found to tend to co-occur in the 130 or so validation repertoires. According to the study, some 160 TCR beta chains were cytomegalovirus-associated. While the bulk of TCR sequences proved rare, some public TCRs turned up in many donors.

The TCR originated in a man younger than 30 in good health and CMV-seropositive. Sequences were obtained from PBMCs. The chain joins TRBV6-6 to TRBJ2-7, with a weak D call TRBD1 (6 bases). CDR3 in amino acids: CASTENRDKREQYF. CDR3 DNA: TGTGCCAGCACTGAAAACCGGGACAAAAGAGAGCAGTACTTC.